This T cell receptor (beta chain) was profiled in a study of blood T cell repertoires in COVID-19 (dated by TCRdb to about 2020). With respect to the entire study: Collaborator samples came from the United States, Italy and Spain and covered acute and convalescent phases of COVID-19. Deeply sampled blood TCRbeta repertoires from subjects exposed to, actively infected with, or recovered from COVID-19 were included in the dataset. The repertoires were released in a freely available public database intended as a resource for research on the immune response to SARS-CoV-2. The samples were drawn from the first 160 participants of the ongoing ImmuneRACE study and from 950 to 1,500 subjects provided by 6 global collaborators. The prospective study material was composed of cDNA or gDNA derived from T cells, B-cell-depleted T cells, or PBMCs. Where HLA class I and class II types were available, the types were taken from metadata supplied by the sample provider, not from assay-based typing. Sample metadata almost always included a de-identified subject ID, COVID-19 status, age in years and sex. Results the study describes overall, beyond this receptor: The quantity of clinical and demographic metadata differed by source and by participant and was supplied without curation.

TCRbeta CDR3 regions were amplified from genomic DNA using the immunoSEQ Assay, a bias-controlled multiplex PCR. As for the original processing: Nucleated cell counts per sample were estimated from amplification of reference gene primers within the assay. To quantify the absolute abundance of each unique TCRbeta CDR3 rearrangement, sequence reads were collapsed and filtered. Productive Simpson clonality was computed per sample as the square root of Simpson's diversity index over productive rearrangements. TCRdb took over this immuneACCESS table, retaining in-frame rearrangements with V and J assigned. Such tables are incomplete; in checked studies, under half of the missing clones stem from an unresolved V gene, and the remainder is unexplained. V and J calls and clone size come straight from that table; D and trimming were deduced from the DNA. Present in this sample are a few hundred thousand clones, 89% of which were seen just once. In total, the top ten clones hold 1.5% to 2% of the sample.

The CDR1 and CDR2 encoded by the germline V gene (reference sequence) are GTSNPN and SVGIG. At the junction V is shortened by 3 bases and J by 2 bases; bases outside the gene matches: 9. The cysteine opens and the phenylalanine closes a CDR3 of 15 amino acids. Only the CDR3 portion is preserved as DNA: 45 bases, with reading frame beginning at the first base. About this clone: Its antigen target is currently unknown. It has no much larger one-base neighbor in the sample; base qualities were not kept.

In the prospective study, participants were roughly 18 to 89 years old, resided in 20 to 30 geographic areas of the United States, and were enrolled through a virtual design. In the prospective study, cohorts were assigned on the basis of participant-reported clinical history obtained from a screening survey and a study questionnaire. Recovered participants in ImmuneRACE Cohort 3 were defined by two consecutive negative NP/OP PCR tests, clearance by a healthcare professional, or resolution of symptoms. Each participant in the prospective study had whole blood, serum and a nasopharyngeal or oropharyngeal swab collected by mobile phlebotomists. Over an approximately 2-month period, participants in the prospective study had the option of providing additional blood draws and questionnaires. Before DNA extraction, blood samples from the prospective study were shipped at room temperature or frozen.

The sequence derives from a woman aged 25 to 39 who had recovered from COVID-19. The specimen sequenced was PBMCs or T cells enriched from blood (not recorded which). This sequence uses TRBV30 and TRBJ2-5; 7 nucleotides in the junction match TRBD2. The CDR3 protein: CAWSELAIAQETQYF. The DNA sequence is given as TGTGCCTGGAGCGAACTAGCGATAGCACAAGAGACCCAGTACTTC.